A single sample is the source of the 25 T cell receptor beta chains below, sequenced in a study of T cells expressing NK-cell markers. Each CDR3 protein gets one entry in TCRdb, which reprocessed the 5' RACE reads and gives no DNA. Its listing shows hundreds of thousands of distinct CDR3 sequences. Sequencing was done on a sample of blood T cells: a sorted CD56 or NKG2C T cell subset, CD4+ or CD8+ T cells, or bulk PBMC T cells (not recorded which). The receptors here all came from a woman between 18 and 69 years old in good health.

This chain uses TRBV5-1 with TRBJ1-5. This CDR3 is 12 amino acids long. Germline values: CDR1 SGHRS, CDR2 YFSETQ. The CDR3 spells CASSSQDGTQHF.

This chain uses TRBV19 with TRBJ2-2; as DNA is missing, the TRBD1 call by TCRdb cannot be tested. Per germline, CDR1 LNHDA and CDR2 SQIVND (reference sequence). The CDR3 spans 16 residues. CDR3 region: CASTPSTRAPHGELFF.

The chain employs TRBV11-2 and TRBJ2-3; without DNA, the TCRdb call of TRBD2 cannot be checked. This CDR3 region has 15 residues. In germline, CDR1 is SGHAT, CDR2 FQNNGV. The CDR3 here is CASSGAGATTDTQYF.

V usage is TRBV7-9 and J usage is TRBJ2-1; the TCRdb call, TRBD2, lacks DNA for checking. CDR1 and CDR2 from the germline V gene are SEHNR and FQNEAQ (reference sequence). There are 15 residues in the CDR3. The CDR3 protein is CASRSGGQINNEQFF. The full variable domain, its missing parts supplied by reference TRBV7-9 and TRBJ2-1, is DTGVSQNPRHKITKRGQNVTFRCDPISEHNRLYWYRQTLGQGPEFLTYFQNEAQLEKSRLLSDRFSAERPKGSFSTLEIQRTEQGDSAMYLCASRSGGQINNEQFFGPGTRLTVL.

V is TRBV5-1 and J is TRBJ2-5; TCRdb reports TRBD2, a call that lacks DNA to check it against. Per the germline V gene, CDR1 is SGHRS and CDR2 is YFSETQ. The CDR3 extends over 15 amino acids. CDR3 protein: CASSLTAGGPETQYF.

The rearrangement joins TRBV12-3 or TRBV12-4 to TRBJ2-5; lacking DNA, the TRBD2 call made by TCRdb goes unchecked. The CDR3 length is 13 residues. This chain's CDR3 is CASSPASPETQYF.

The chain carries TRBV6-5 and TRBJ2-1; lacking DNA, the TRBD2 call made by TCRdb goes unchecked. This CDR3 has 15 amino acids. Germline V gene data show CDR1 as MNHEY and CDR2 as SVGAGI. The CDR3 loop reads CASSYSIVEYNEQFF.

V gene TRBV5-4 combines with J gene TRBJ1-2. Germline assignment: CDR1 SGHNT and CDR2 YYREEE (reference sequence). The CDR3 consists of 15 residues. CDR3 sequence reads: CASSLTQAANYGYTF.

The chain couples TRBV7-3 to TRBJ2-1. Per the germline V gene, CDR1 is SGHTA and CDR2 is FQGTGA. There are 14 residues in the CDR3. CDR3 amino acids: CASSLFPQNNEQFF.

V usage is TRBV4-3 and J usage is TRBJ1-6. Germline V lookup: CDR1 LGHNA, CDR2 YSLEER. The CDR3 spans 15 residues. The CDR3 reads CASSQSLGTDSPLHF.

The chain couples TRBV2 to TRBJ1-5; checking the TCRdb D call of TRBD1 is not possible without DNA. Germline V gives CDR1 SNHLY, CDR2 FYNNEI. This CDR3 comprises 14 residues. The chain's CDR3 is CASSDGQGDQPQHF.

This rearrangement joins TRBV6-1 to TRBJ2-5; TCRdb returns TRBD1, unconfirmable since there is no DNA. Per germline, CDR1 MNHNS and CDR2 SASEGT. CDR3 size: 14 residues. The CDR3 is CASRPPGAQETQYF.

The V gene is TRBV6-4, the J gene TRBJ2-1; TCRdb's D call of TRBD2 is untestable without DNA. Germline V gene lookup returns CDR1 MRHNA and CDR2 SNTAGT. This CDR3 contains 15 residues. The CDR3 protein is CASSAWGGAGSEQFF.

The rearrangement joins TRBV6-4 to TRBJ2-3; TCRdb reports TRBD2, a call that lacks DNA to check it against. The CDR3 totals 14 residues. Germline V gene lookup returns CDR1 MRHNA and CDR2 SNTAGT. The CDR3 sequence is CASSDSNEGGTQYF.

V and J are TRBV7-2 and TRBJ2-1; with no DNA, the TCRdb D assignment of TRBD2 cannot be verified. The germline V gene has CDR1 SGHTA and CDR2 FQGNSA. This CDR3 is built from 16 residues. The CDR3: CASRRLAGGAYNEQFF.

V is TRBV5-1 and J is TRBJ1-1. This CDR3 is built from 15 residues. Germline lookup yields CDR1 SGHRS and CDR2 YFSETQ. The CDR3 loop reads CASSLWGGDNTEAFF.

The chain is built from TRBV24-1 and TRBJ1-6; the TCRdb D gene call, TRBD1, has no DNA to confirm it. CDR3 length: 15 amino acids. In germline, CDR1 is KGHDR, CDR2 SFDVKD. The CDR3 spells CATSEGTVDNSPLHF.

This chain links TRBV7-3 with TRBJ2-3; the D call from TCRdb, TRBD1, cannot be confirmed without DNA. The CDR3 is 18 residues long. CDR1 is SGHTA, CDR2 FQGTGA, per germline. The CDR3 loop reads CASSLMTGGSGSADTQYF. Full variable domain (rest looked up from reference TRBV7-3 and TRBJ2-3): GAGVSQTPSNKVTEKGKYVELRCDPISGHTALYWYRQSLGQGPEFLIYFQGTGAADDSGLPNDRFFAVRPEGSVSTLKIQRTERGDSAVYLCASSLMTGGSGSADTQYFGPGTRLTVL.

The chain recombines TRBV20-1 with TRBJ1-5. The CDR3 contains 12 residues. The germline V gene has CDR1 DFQATT and CDR2 SNEGSKA (reference sequence). CDR3 loop: CSARTQNQPQHF.

CDR3: CSAPASPSEQFF. The chain recombines TRBV20-1 with TRBJ2-1. The CDR3 is 12 residues long. Looked up from germline, CDR1 is DFQATT and CDR2 is SNEGSKA (reference sequence).

The gene calls are TRBV4-3 and TRBJ2-7; TCRdb proposes TRBD1, but this gene call is untestable without DNA. This CDR3 is built from 15 residues. From germline, CDR1 is LGHNA and CDR2 YSLEER. This CDR3 reads CASSYGTGKIYEQYF.

J is TRBJ1-2 and V is TRBV19. Germline V lookup: CDR1 LNHDA, CDR2 SQIVND (reference sequence). CDR3 length equals 13 residues. The CDR3 region is CASTGRSNYGYTF.

The chain joins TRBV12-3 or TRBV12-4 to TRBJ1-2; absent DNA, TCRdb's TRBD1 call cannot be checked. This CDR3 has 13 amino acids. The CDR3 reads CASSPRRDYGYTF.

The CDR3 region is CASSQLAGGLAKNIQYF. The chain carries TRBV7-2 and TRBJ2-4; without DNA, the TCRdb call of TRBD2 cannot be checked. The CDR3 contains 17 residues. Germline lookup yields CDR1 SGHTA and CDR2 FQGNSA.

The genes are TRBV4-3 and TRBJ2-1; the D call from TCRdb, TRBD1, cannot be confirmed without DNA. The germline V gene encodes CDR1 LGHNA and CDR2 YSLEER. This CDR3 has 12 amino acids. CDR3 residues: CASSHPGIQQFF.